This T cell receptor beta chain was found in a study of shared clonotypes between healthy human individuals. With respect to this clone: Its antigen is currently unknown.

Generated by immunoSEQ multiplex PCR, the TCRdb table keeps only in-frame clones and is missing some. The profile covers some 1 million clones, with around 76% appearing a single time and 1.4% to 1.5% taken by the ten largest. CDR3 size: 11 residues. The germline V and J ends were trimmed by 7 bases and 3 bases, with 8 bases remaining between them. Germline CDR1 reads SGHRS; CDR2 reads YFSETQ. Study observations and caveats: Only a few donors were included, so the genetic and exposure-history diversity represented was limited. Only blood underwent sampling, and tissue repertoires likely differ. Clonotypes not shared had lower generation probabilities than those common to all four donors.

The source material was memory CD4+ T cells sorted from blood. Subset specified: CD45RA-negative fraction. This receptor was identified in a man younger than 30 in good health. The chain uses TRBV5-1 and TRBJ2-7; D is unresolved. The CDR3 spells CASFNSYEQYF. The CDR3 coding sequence is TGCGCCAGCTTCAACAGCTACGAGCAGTACTTC. The full variable domain, in which reference TRBV5-1 and TRBJ2-7 provide the parts outside the CDR3, is KAGVTQTPRYLIKTRGQQVTLSCSPISGHRSVSWYQQTPGQGLQFLFEYFSETQRNKGNFPGRFSGRQFSNSRSEMNVSTLELGDSALYLCASFNSYEQYFGPGTRLTVT.